This TCR beta chain was retrieved from a study of blood T cell repertoires in COVID-19. The CDR3 has 12 residues. Trimming left V 4 bases short and J 10 bases short, with 11 bases between. From germline, CDR1 is LGHDT and CDR2 YNNKEL (reference sequence). The assay was immunoSEQ multiplex PCR, and TCRdb's table has in-frame clones only and misses some. The table has around 200,000 clones, 85% seen once. This clonotype was sampled from a woman older than 75 with acute or convalescent COVID-19. The sample consisted of peripheral blood. V and J are TRBV3-1 (or the pseudogene TRBV3-2) and TRBJ2-1; D ambiguous. The CDR3 loop reads CASSRSKLEQFF. In DNA form, the CDR3 reads TGTGCCAGCAGCCGATCTAAGTTAGAGCAGTTCTTC.